This T cell receptor (beta chain) is from a study of vaccination effects on CD4 cells after COVID-19. Looking at the study overall: It was two doses of either the BNT162b2 or mRNA-1273 vaccine that participants received. The study's findings and limits: Among infection- and vaccine-induced clones, marked clonal contraction occurred late after vaccination.

Data came from immunoSEQ multiplex PCR; TCRdb stores just in-frame clones and leaves some out. Of 77,000 or so clones listed, around 76% are singletons. Pools of viral peptides were used by the ViraFEST assay to expand antigen-specific CD4+ T cells ahead of sequencing. Following 10 days of culture, CD4+ T cells were isolated. Nucleocapsid antibodies were negative in the vaccine recipients, who had never had SARS-CoV-2 infection. The researchers cultured some 2.1 million PBMC per well with around 9.2 IU/ml IL-2 and 8.5 to 10 ug/ml peptides. Notes on this clone: Its specificity is not known.

Sequenced material: CD4+ T cells from PBMCs cultured with SARS-CoV-2 spike peptides, taken before COVID-19 vaccination. This sequence originates from a human donor who received a COVID-19 vaccine.

This CDR3 is CAINTQSGEEGEKLFF. The CDR3 nucleotides read TGTGCCATCAATACCCAAAGCGGGGAAGAGGGTGAAAAACTGTTTTTT. The chain has TRBV10-3 and TRBJ1-4; D remains ambiguous. The ends were cut back, 7 bases at V and 7 bases at J, with 22 bases in the middle. This CDR3 is built from 16 residues. Germline CDR1 ENHRY, CDR2 SYGVKD.